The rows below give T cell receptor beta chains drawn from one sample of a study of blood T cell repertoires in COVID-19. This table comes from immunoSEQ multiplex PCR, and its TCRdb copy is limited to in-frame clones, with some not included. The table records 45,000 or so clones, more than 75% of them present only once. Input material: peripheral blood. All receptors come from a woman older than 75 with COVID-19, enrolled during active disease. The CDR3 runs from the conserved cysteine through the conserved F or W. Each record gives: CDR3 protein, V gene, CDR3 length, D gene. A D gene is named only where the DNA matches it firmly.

CDR3aa: CASSLISGGDTQYF
v_gene: TRBV7-3
len: 14
d_gene: TRBD2

CDR3aa: CASSSGGQTILLAKNIQYF
v_gene: TRBV5-8
len: 19
d_gene: NA

CDR3aa: CASTRGSDGMDTQYF
v_gene: TRBV28
len: 15
d_gene: NA

CDR3aa: CASSLRTSGRDEQFF
v_gene: TRBV5-4
len: 15
d_gene: TRBD2

CDR3aa: CASSYLQMNEKLFF
v_gene: TRBV28
len: 14
d_gene: NA

CDR3aa: CSASPGTSGNYEQYF
v_gene: TRBV20-1
len: 15
d_gene: TRBD2

CDR3aa: CSGIPGNGGTEAFF
v_gene: TRBV29-1
len: 14
d_gene: NA

CDR3aa: CASSPSEANEQYF
v_gene: TRBV11-2
len: 13
d_gene: NA

CDR3aa: CASGLVNSGSSYEQYF
v_gene: TRBV12-5
len: 16
d_gene: NA

CDR3aa: CASSAPGQGGYMRVYGYTF
v_gene: TRBV6-4
len: 19
d_gene: TRBD1

CDR3aa: CASSEGGFGGNSPLHF
v_gene: TRBV2
len: 16
d_gene: NA

CDR3aa: CASSYQGAHNYGYTF
v_gene: TRBV6-5
len: 15
d_gene: TRBD1

CDR3aa: CASSFPGHDTDTQYF
v_gene: TRBV11-3
len: 15
d_gene: NA

CDR3aa: CASSPSAGNYGYTF
v_gene: TRBV5-1
len: 14
d_gene: NA

CDR3aa: CAACGQQSNTEAFF
v_gene: TRBV6-5
len: 14
d_gene: NA

CDR3aa: CASREPGQFNYGYTF
v_gene: TRBV19
len: 15
d_gene: TRBD1

CDR3aa: CASRKRTSVQETQYF
v_gene: TRBV2
len: 15
d_gene: TRBD2

CDR3aa: CASSKRTGGTTDTQYF
v_gene: TRBV6-6
len: 16
d_gene: TRBD1